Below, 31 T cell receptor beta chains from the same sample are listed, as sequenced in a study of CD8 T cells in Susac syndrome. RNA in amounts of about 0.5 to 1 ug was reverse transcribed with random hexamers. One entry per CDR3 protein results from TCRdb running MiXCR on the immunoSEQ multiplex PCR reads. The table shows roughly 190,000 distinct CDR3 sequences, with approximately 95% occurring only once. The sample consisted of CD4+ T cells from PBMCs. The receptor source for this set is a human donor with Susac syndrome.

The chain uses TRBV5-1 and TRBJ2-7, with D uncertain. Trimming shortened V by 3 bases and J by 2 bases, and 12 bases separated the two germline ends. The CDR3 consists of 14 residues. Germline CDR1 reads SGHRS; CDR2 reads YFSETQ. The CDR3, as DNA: TGCGCCAGCAGCTCGATCACCCCAACCTACGAGCAGTACTTC. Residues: CASSSITPTYEQYF.

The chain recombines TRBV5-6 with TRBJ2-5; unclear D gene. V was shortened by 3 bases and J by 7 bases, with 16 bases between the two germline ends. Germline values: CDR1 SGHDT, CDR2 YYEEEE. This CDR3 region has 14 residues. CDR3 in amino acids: CASSWRAAYATQYF. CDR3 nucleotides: TGTGCCAGCAGCTGGAGAGCCGCCTATGCGACCCAGTACTTC.

CDR3 sequence reads: CASTRTGGTYEQYF. In nucleotides, the CDR3 is TGTGCCAGCACCCGGACAGGGGGGACCTACGAGCAGTACTTC. The chain employs TRBV11-2 and TRBJ2-7, with TRBD1 identical over 10 bases. In germline, CDR1 is SGHAT, CDR2 FQNNGV. The J segment lost 2 bases and the V segment lost 7 bases, leaving 5 bases of the junction unmatched. The CDR3 runs 14 residues. Drawing the rest from reference TRBV11-2 and TRBJ2-7, the complete variable domain is EAGVAQSPRYKIIEKRQSVAFWCNPISGHATLYWYQQILGQGPKLLIQFQNNGVVDDSQLPKDRFSAERLKGVDSTLKIQPAKLEDSAVYLCASTRTGGTYEQYFGPGTRLTVT.

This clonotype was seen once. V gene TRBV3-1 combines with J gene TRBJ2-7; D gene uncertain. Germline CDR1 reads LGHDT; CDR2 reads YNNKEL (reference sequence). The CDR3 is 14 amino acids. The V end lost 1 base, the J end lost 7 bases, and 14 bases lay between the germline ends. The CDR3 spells CASSQVEDPKEQYF. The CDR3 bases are TGTGCCAGCAGCCAAGTCGAGGATCCTAAAGAGCAGTACTTC.

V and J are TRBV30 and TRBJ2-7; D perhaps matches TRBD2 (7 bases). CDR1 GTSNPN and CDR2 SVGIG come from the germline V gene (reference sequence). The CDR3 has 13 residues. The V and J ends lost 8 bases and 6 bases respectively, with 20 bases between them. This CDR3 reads CARQGGVPSEQYF. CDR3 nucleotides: TGTGCCAGGCAAGGGGGGGTCCCCTCCGAGCAGTACTTC.

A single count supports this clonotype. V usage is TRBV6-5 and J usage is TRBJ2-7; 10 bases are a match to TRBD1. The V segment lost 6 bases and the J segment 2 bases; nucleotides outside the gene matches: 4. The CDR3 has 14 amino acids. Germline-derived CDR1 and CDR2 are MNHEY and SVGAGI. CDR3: CASSGQGGTYEQYF. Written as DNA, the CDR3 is TGTGCCAGCAGCGGACAGGGGGGTACCTACGAGCAGTACTTC.

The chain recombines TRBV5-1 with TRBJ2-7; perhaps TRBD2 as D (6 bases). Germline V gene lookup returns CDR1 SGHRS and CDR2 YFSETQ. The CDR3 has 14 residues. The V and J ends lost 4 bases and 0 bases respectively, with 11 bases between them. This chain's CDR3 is CASSPSGASYEQYF. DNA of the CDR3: TGCGCCAGCAGCCCATCGGGAGCCTCCTACGAGCAGTACTTC.

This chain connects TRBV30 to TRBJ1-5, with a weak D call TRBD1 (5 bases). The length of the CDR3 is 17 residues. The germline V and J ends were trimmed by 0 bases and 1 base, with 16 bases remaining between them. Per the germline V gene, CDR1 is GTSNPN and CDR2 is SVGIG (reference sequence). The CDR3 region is CAWSVYRGVGSNQPQHF. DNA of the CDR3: TGTGCCTGGAGTGTATATCGAGGGGTAGGCAGCAATCAGCCCCAGCATTTT. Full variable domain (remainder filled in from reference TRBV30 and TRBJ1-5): SQTIHQWPATLVQPVGSPLSLECTVEGTSNPNLYWYRQAAGRGLQLLFYSVGIGQISSEVPQNLSASRPQDRQFILSSKKLLLSDSGFYLCAWSVYRGVGSNQPQHFGDGTRLSIL.

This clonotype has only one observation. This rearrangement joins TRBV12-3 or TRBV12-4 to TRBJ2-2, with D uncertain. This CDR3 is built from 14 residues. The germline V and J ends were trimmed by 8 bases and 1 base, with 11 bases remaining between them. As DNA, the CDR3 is TGTGCCAGCGAGGTAGTGAGGAACACCGGGGAGCTGTTTTTT. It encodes CASEVVRNTGELFF.

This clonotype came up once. CDR3 nucleotides: TGCGCCAGCAGCTTGGCCACGAGCTCCTATAATTCACCCCTCCACTTT. Its translation: CASSLATSSYNSPLHF. V gene TRBV5-1 combines with J gene TRBJ1-6, with D unclear. The CDR3 totals 16 residues. Trimming stripped 0 bases from V and 0 bases from J, with 7 bases between. The V gene's germline CDR1 is SGHRS and CDR2 YFSETQ.

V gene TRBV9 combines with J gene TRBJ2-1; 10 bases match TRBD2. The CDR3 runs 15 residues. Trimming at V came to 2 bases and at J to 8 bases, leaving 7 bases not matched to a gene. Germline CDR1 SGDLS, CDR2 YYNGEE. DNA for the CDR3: TGTGCCAGCAGCGTTGGTGAGCTAGCGGGGGATGAGCAGTTCTTC. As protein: CASSVGELAGDEQFF. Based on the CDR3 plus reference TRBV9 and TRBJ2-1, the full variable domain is DSGVTQTPKHLITATGQRVTLRCSPRSGDLSVYWYQQSLDQGLQFLIQYYNGEERAKGNILERFSAQQFPDLHSELNLSSLELGDSALYFCASSVGELAGDEQFFGPGTRLTVL.

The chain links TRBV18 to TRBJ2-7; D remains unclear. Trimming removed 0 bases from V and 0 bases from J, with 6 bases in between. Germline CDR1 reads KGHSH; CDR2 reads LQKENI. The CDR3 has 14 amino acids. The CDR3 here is CASSPPVRSYEQYF. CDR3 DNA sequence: TGTGCCAGCTCACCACCGGTTCGCTCCTACGAGCAGTACTTC.

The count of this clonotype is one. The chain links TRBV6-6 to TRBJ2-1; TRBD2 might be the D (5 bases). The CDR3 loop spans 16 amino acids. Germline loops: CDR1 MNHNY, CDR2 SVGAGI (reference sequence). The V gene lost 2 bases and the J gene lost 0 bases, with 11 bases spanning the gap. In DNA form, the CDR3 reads TGTGCCAGCAGTTACCAAGGACTCAGCTCCTACAATGAGCAGTTCTTC. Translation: CASSYQGLSSYNEQFF.

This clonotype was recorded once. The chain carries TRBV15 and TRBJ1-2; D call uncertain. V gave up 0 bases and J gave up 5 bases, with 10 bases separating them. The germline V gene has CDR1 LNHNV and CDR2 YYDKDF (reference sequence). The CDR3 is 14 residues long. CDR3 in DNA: TGTGCCACCAGCAGAGATCCCGGACTGTATGGCTACACCTTC. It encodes CATSRDPGLYGYTF.

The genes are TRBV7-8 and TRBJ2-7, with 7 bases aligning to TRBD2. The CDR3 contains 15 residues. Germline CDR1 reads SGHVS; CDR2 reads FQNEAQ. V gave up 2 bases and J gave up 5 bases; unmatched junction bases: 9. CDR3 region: CASSLTPVGGNEQYF. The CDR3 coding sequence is TGTGCCAGCAGCTTAACTCCAGTCGGGGGGAACGAGCAGTACTTC. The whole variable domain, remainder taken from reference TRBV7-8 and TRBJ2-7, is GAGVSQSPRYKVAKRGQDVALRCDPISGHVSLFWYQQALGQGPEFLTYFQNEAQLDKSGLPSDRFFAERPEGSVSTLKIQRTQQEDSAVYLCASSLTPVGGNEQYFGPGTRLTVT.

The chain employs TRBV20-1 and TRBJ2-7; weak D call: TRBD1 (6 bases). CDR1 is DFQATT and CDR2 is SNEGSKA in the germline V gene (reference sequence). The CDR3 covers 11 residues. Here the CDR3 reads CSDLQGNEQYF. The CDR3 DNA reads TGCAGCGACCTACAGGGAAACGAGCAGTACTTC.

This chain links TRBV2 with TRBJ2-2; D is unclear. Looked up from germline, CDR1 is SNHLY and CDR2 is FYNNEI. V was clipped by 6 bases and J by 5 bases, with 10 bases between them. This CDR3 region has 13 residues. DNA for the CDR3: TGTGCCAGCAGAGTCACTGAAACCGGGGAGCTGTTTTTT. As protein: CASRVTETGELFF.

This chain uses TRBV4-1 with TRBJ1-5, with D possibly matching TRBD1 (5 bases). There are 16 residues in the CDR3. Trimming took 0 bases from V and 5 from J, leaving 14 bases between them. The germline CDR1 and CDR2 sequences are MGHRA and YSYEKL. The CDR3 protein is CASSQDLTGAYQPQHF. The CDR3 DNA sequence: TGCGCCAGCAGCCAAGATTTAACAGGAGCCTATCAGCCCCAGCATTTT.

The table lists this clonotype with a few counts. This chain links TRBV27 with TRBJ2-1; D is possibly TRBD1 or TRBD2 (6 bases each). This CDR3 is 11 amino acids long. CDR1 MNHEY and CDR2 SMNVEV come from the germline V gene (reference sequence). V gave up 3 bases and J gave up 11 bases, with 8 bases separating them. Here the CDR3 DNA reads TGTGCCAGCAGTTTGGGGGGCCAGCAGTTCTTC. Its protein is CASSLGGQQFF.

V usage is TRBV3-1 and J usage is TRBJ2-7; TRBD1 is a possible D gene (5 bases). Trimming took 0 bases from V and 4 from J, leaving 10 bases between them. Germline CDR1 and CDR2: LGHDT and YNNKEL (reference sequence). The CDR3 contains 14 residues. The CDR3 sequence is CASSQDQGVYEQYF. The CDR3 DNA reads TGTGCCAGCAGCCAAGATCAAGGGGTATACGAGCAGTACTTC.

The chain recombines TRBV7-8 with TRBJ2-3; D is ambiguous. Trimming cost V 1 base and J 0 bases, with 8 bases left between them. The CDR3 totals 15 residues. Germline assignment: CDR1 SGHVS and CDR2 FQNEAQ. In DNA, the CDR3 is TGTGCCAGCAGCTTAGGCACCCCTAGCACAGATACGCAGTATTTT. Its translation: CASSLGTPSTDTQYF.

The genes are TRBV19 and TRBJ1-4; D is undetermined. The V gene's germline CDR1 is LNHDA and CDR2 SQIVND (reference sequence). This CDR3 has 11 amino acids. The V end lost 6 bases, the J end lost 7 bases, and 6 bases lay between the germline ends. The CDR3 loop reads CASSTFEKLFF. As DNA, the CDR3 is TGTGCCAGTAGCACGTTTGAAAAACTGTTTTTT.

The CDR3 DNA is TGTGCCAGCACAGGGAGCTCCTACAATGAGCAGTTCTTC. Its translation is CASTGSSYNEQFF. The chain employs TRBV18 and TRBJ2-1; a possible D gene is TRBD1 (6 bases). CDR3 size: 13 residues. Trimming took off 8 bases at V and 0 bases at J, with 8 bases between the two ends. Germline V CDR1 and CDR2: KGHSH, LQKENI.

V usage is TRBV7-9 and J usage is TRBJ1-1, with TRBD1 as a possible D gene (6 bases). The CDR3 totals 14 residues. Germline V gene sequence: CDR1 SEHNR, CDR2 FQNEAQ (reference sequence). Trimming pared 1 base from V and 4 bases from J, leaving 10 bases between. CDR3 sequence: CASSLGGLGTEAFF. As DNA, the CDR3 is TGTGCCAGCAGCTTAGGGGGGCTTGGCACTGAAGCTTTCTTT.

This CDR3 is CASSFAGVGNNEQFF. The CDR3 nucleotides read TGTGCCAGCAGCTTTGCGGGAGTGGGGAACAATGAGCAGTTCTTC. The rearrangement links TRBV5-6 to TRBJ2-1; 7 bases agree with TRBD2. This CDR3 has 15 residues. After removal of 2 bases from V and 5 bases from J, the junction contained 7 bases not matched to a gene. Germline V gene sequence: CDR1 SGHDT, CDR2 YYEEEE.

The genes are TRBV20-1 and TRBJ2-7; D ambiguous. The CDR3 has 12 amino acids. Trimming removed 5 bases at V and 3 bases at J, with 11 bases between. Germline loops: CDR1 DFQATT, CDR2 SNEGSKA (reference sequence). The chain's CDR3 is CSASSTVYEQYF. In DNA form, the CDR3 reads TGCAGTGCTTCTTCTACAGTCTACGAGCAGTACTTC.

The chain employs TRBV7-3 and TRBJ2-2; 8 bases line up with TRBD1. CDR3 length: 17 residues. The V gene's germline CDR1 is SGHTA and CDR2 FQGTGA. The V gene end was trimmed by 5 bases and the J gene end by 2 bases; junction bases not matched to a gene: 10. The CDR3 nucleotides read TGTGCCAGCAGCCCTAAAGGACAGGGTGTTAACACCGGGGAGCTGTTTTTT. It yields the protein CASSPKGQGVNTGELFF.

The chain's CDR3 is CASSPPLIRGVYNEQFF. The DNA for the CDR3 is TGTGCCAGCAGCCCGCCTCTGATCAGGGGAGTCTACAATGAGCAGTTCTTC. The rearrangement links TRBV7-9 to TRBJ2-1; maybe TRBD1 (6 bases). The germline V and J ends were trimmed by 5 bases and 3 bases, with 20 bases remaining between them. This CDR3 has 17 amino acids. Germline V CDR1 and CDR2: SEHNR, FQNEAQ (reference sequence).

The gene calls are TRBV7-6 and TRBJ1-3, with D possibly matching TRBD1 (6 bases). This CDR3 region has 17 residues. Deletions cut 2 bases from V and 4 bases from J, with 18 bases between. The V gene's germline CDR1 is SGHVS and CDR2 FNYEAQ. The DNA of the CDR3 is TGTGCCAGCAGCTTACGCACCACAGGGACGGGCGGAAACACCATATATTTT. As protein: CASSLRTTGTGGNTIYF.

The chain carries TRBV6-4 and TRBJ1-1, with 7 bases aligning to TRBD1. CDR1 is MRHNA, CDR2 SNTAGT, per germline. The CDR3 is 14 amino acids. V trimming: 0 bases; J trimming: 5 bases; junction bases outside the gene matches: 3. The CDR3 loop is CASSDSNRGTEAFF. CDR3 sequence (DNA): TGTGCCAGCAGTGACTCTAACAGGGGAACTGAAGCTTTCTTT.

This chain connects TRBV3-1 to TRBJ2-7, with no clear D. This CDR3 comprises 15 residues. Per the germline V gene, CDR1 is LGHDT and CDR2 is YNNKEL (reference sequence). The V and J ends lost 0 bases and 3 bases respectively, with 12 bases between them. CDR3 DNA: TGTGCCAGCAGCCAAGATACTGTCCCAATCTACGAGCAGTACTTC. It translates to CASSQDTVPIYEQYF.